What follows are 3 T cell receptor beta chains derived from one specimen sequenced in a study of HIV-infected patients and healthy controls. Roughly three months, about 14 weeks, into antiretroviral therapy, follow-up blood was collected. Whole blood was used without fractionation, so all unsorted peripheral T cells were included. 450 to 600 ng RNA was reverse transcribed with alpha and beta constant-region primers. Each of the alpha and beta chains got its own library through chain-specific third strand synthesis with indices. Each CDR3 protein gets one entry after TCRdb re-called the 5' RACE reads with MiXCR. The sample shows roughly 6,600 distinct CDR3 sequences, 10% of them seen only once. The sample here was blood, taken during antiretroviral therapy. The receptors were sampled from an adult with HIV infection.

This clonotype came up many times. CDR3 residues: CAISLRLAGSYNEQFF. The CDR3 DNA reads as TGTGCCATCAGTTTACGACTAGCGGGGTCCTACAATGAGCAGTTCTTC. This chain connects TRBV10-3 to TRBJ2-1; 11 nucleotides align to TRBD2. CDR3 length: 16 amino acids. V lost 5 bases and J lost 1; bases outside the gene matches: 4. Germline V gene sequence: CDR1 ENHRY, CDR2 SYGVKD.

This clonotype is medium-sized (0.01 to 0.1%) in the sample. The chain uses TRBV27 and TRBJ1-1; no clear D gene. CDR1 MNHEY and CDR2 SMNVEV come from the germline V gene (reference sequence). The CDR3 sequence is 14 residues long. Trimming took 2 bases from V and 1 from J, leaving 8 bases between them. The CDR3 loop is CASSLRKANTEAFF. The DNA for the CDR3 is TGTGCCAGCAGTTTACGCAAGGCGAACACTGAAGCTTTCTTT.

This clonotype was recorded at least ten times. CDR3 nucleotide sequence: TGTGCCAGCAGCCAAGGGCTTAGGCGGGAGTATTTT. It is translated as CASSQGLRREYF. J is TRBJ2-3 and V is TRBV14, with D possibly being TRBD2 (5 bases). Germline loops: CDR1 SGHDN, CDR2 FVKESK. This CDR3 region has 12 residues. Between the trimmed V and J ends, which lost 1 base and 13 bases, there was a span of 12 bases. Full variable domain (missing parts from reference TRBV14 and TRBJ2-3): EAGVTQFPSHSVIEKGQTVTLRCDPISGHDNLYWYRRVMGKEIKFLLHFVKESKQDESGMPNNRFLAERTGGTYSTLKVQPAELEDSGVYFCASSQGLRREYFGPGTRLTVL.